This TCR beta chain was captured in a study of cytomegalovirus exposure and HLA in healthy donors. Looking at the study overall: The early release's HLA-typed donors yielded 78 million or so unique TCRs.

A remark on this clone: The antigen remains undetermined.

Researchers ran the PCR with 60 Vbeta and 13 Jbeta primers. Only in-frame clones appear in the TCRdb table, and some are missing; sequencing was by immunoSEQ multiplex PCR. This table holds around 150,000 clones, approximately 72% found once. Study observations and caveats: There were some public TCRs occurring in many donors, but most TCR sequences were rare. Donors were assumed by presence/absence analyses to have roughly uniform sequencing depth. Within an earlier analysis, most TCR beta V segments proved productive either about 87% or about 30% of the time.

V was shortened by 5 bases and J by 0 bases, with 11 bases between the two germline ends. The CDR3 totals 15 residues. Germline V gene data show CDR1 as SGHTA and CDR2 as FQGNSA. The rearrangement joins TRBV7-2 to TRBJ2-1; D may be TRBD2 (6 bases). The receptor comes from a female donor in good health and CMV-seronegative. Specimen: PBMCs. For the CDR3, the DNA is TGTGCCAGCAGCGCGATAGCGGTCTCCTACAATGAGCAGTTCTTC. Residues: CASSAIAVSYNEQFF.